This T cell receptor (beta chain) emerged from a study of shared T cell receptors in the human thymus. This table comes from immunoSEQ multiplex PCR, and its TCRdb copy is limited to in-frame clones, with some not included. The sample carries approximately 760,000 clones, approximately 83% recorded once. Per the germline V gene, CDR1 is SGHNT and CDR2 is YYREEE (reference sequence). Germline trimming cut 3 bases from V and 6 bases from J; bases unmatched to any gene: 7. CDR3 size: 14 residues. These data were also reused for a study on human thymus T cells. That publication notes: Usage of V and J genes appeared biased in thymic and blood repertoires.

The source material was thymocytes. The chain has TRBV5-4 and TRBJ1-2, with 8 bases matching TRBD1. The sequence was obtained from a girl under three years old with a congenital heart defect. For the CDR3, the DNA is TGTGCCAGCAGCTCGGGACAGGAAGGGGATGGCTACACCTTC. It encodes CASSSGQEGDGYTF.